The 13 T cell receptor beta chains below come from one sample, sequenced in a study of Graves' ophthalmopathy and Graves' hyperthyroidism. RNA transcripts were the template, and TCR beta CDR3 regions were amplified from them. Second-round multiplex PCR came after a first-round RT-PCR that employed HTBI primers. One entry per CDR3 protein results from TCRdb running MiXCR on the multiplex PCR reads. Of hundreds of thousands of distinct CDR3 sequences listed, 22% were seen once; the top ten hold more than 5.5%. Sequenced: peripheral blood. The origin of the receptors is a woman aged 18 to 35 with stable Graves' hyperthyroidism. Some clones in this sample may be carry-over from other donors' samples.

In this sample, this clonotype turned up many times. CDR3 bases: TGTGCCAGCTGGTTAGCGGGAGTAGGGACCCAGTACTTC. Its translation is CASWLAGVGTQYF. This chain uses TRBV12-3 or TRBV12-4 with TRBJ2-5; 9 bases fit TRBD2. The CDR3 sequence is 13 residues long. Unmatched junction bases numbered 8, after V lost 8 bases and J lost 7 bases.

Ten or more counts support this clonotype. The rearrangement joins TRBV7-2 to TRBJ2-7, with D possibly TRBD1 on 5 matching bases. From germline, CDR1 is SGHTA and CDR2 FQGNSA. This CDR3 has 15 residues. The V end lost 1 base, the J end lost 4 bases, and 14 bases lay between the germline ends. CDR3 loop: CASSLVQGSYYEQYF. Written as DNA, the CDR3 is TGTGCCAGCAGCTTAGTTCAGGGTTCCTATTACGAGCAGTACTTC.

This clonotype was observed at least ten times. The rearrangement links TRBV20-1 to TRBJ1-1; D is uncertain. The germline CDR1 and CDR2 sequences are DFQATT and SNEGSKA (reference sequence). The CDR3 contains 12 residues. Trimming pared 2 bases from V and 4 bases from J, leaving 8 bases between. CDR3 loop: CSARKEGTEAFF. CDR3 sequence (DNA): TGCAGTGCTAGAAAGGAAGGCACTGAAGCTTTCTTT.

This clonotype was picked up many times. The chain carries TRBV12-3 or TRBV12-4 and TRBJ1-1; 10 bases agree with TRBD1. The CDR3 runs 13 residues. Germline trimming cut 8 bases from V and 5 bases from J; bases unmatched to any gene: 5. CDR3 nucleotides: TGTGCCAGCGTCGGACAGGGGGGAACTGAAGCTTTCTTT. It is translated as CASVGQGGTEAFF.

This clonotype occurred a few times. The chain joins TRBV12-3 or TRBV12-4 to TRBJ1-1, with D unclear. V was clipped by 6 bases and J by 3 bases, with 11 bases between them. This CDR3 is built from 13 residues. This CDR3 reads CASRGPYDTEAFF. In DNA, the CDR3 is TGTGCCAGCAGAGGCCCTTACGACACTGAAGCTTTCTTT.

The genes are TRBV2 and TRBJ1-2; D is possibly TRBD1 (5 bases). The CDR3 loop spans 12 amino acids. Germline V gives CDR1 SNHLY, CDR2 FYNNEI. CDR3 sequence reads: CGSGGANYGYTF. CDR3 DNA: TGTGGCTCGGGCGGGGCGAACTATGGCTACACCTTC.

This clonotype was picked up many times. J is TRBJ1-2 and V is TRBV19; D not certain. V was pared by 3 bases and J by 4 bases, with 12 bases between. The CDR3 extends over 14 amino acids. The germline V gene has CDR1 LNHDA and CDR2 SQIVND (reference sequence). CDR3 in amino acids: CASSILGRAYGYTF. Written as DNA, the CDR3 is TGTGCCAGTAGTATTTTGGGCAGAGCCTATGGCTACACCTTC.

The V call is TRBV12-3 or TRBV12-4, the J call TRBJ2-7, with D possibly matching TRBD2 (5 bases). Trimming removed 1 base at V and 5 bases at J, with 9 bases between. The CDR3 contains 13 residues. The CDR3 DNA is TGTGCCAGCAGTTTAGGCGGGCAAAACGAGCAGTACTTC. Protein: CASSLGGQNEQYF.

This clonotype appeared many times. The gene calls are TRBV30 and TRBJ1-6; D perhaps matches TRBD1 (5 bases). The CDR3 consists of 14 residues. Germline-derived CDR1 and CDR2 are GTSNPN and SVGIG (reference sequence). The ends were cut back, 5 bases at V and 10 bases at J, with 18 bases in the middle. The CDR3 DNA sequence: TGTGCCTGGGCCGGATGGGGGGTTAGCTCACCCCTCCACTTT. Residues: CAWAGWGVSSPLHF.

This clonotype showed up many times. The rearrangement uses TRBV7-6 and TRBJ1-3, with D possibly being TRBD1 (5 bases). The V end lost 2 bases, the J end lost 2 bases, and 10 bases lay between the germline ends. CDR3 length equals 15 residues. Germline V gene lookup returns CDR1 SGHVS and CDR2 FNYEAQ. This chain's CDR3 is CASSLWWDAGNTIYF. Written as DNA, the CDR3 is TGTGCCAGCAGCTTATGGTGGGACGCTGGAAACACCATATATTTT.

This clonotype has only one observation. The chain uses TRBV6-1 and TRBJ1-2; TRBD1 might be the D (5 bases). The CDR3 is 13 amino acids. The V gene lost 10 bases and the J gene lost 6 bases, with 18 bases spanning the gap. Per the germline V gene, CDR1 is MNHNS and CDR2 is SASEGT. The CDR3 spells CATPRQGSHGYTF. The CDR3 DNA sequence: TGTGCCACCCCCCGGCAGGGCAGCCATGGCTACACCTTC.

The table lists this clonotype with a few counts. This chain joins TRBV12-5 and TRBJ1-5; D is ambiguous. Germline CDR1 reads LGHNT; CDR2 reads FRNRAP. The CDR3 consists of 16 residues. Deletions cut 0 bases from V and 0 bases from J, with 9 bases between. The CDR3 nucleotides are TGTGCTAGTGGTTTGGTAATGGGATATAGCAATCAGCCCCAGCATTTT. Translation: CASGLVMGYSNQPQHF. Supplemented by reference TRBV12-5 and TRBJ1-5, the full variable domain reads DARVTQTPRHKVTEMGQEVTMRCQPILGHNTVFWYRQTMMQGLELLAYFRNRAPLDDSGMPKDRFSAEMPDATLATLKIQPSEPRDSAVYFCASGLVMGYSNQPQHFGDGTRLSIL.

This clonotype has ten or more counts. V gene TRBV28 combines with J gene TRBJ2-7, with 13 bases fitting TRBD2. The length of the CDR3 is 16 residues. J gave up 3 bases and V 5 bases, and 7 bases lay outside the gene matches. Germline V gene lookup returns CDR1 MDHEN and CDR2 SYDVKM. In DNA form, the CDR3 reads TGTGCCAGCAGTATCTCGGGACTAGCGGGACACTACGAGCAGTACTTC. As protein: CASSISGLAGHYEQYF.